The present T cell receptor (beta chain) was sequenced within a study of CD8 T cells in ankylosing spondylitis. The CDR3 sequence is 16 residues long. The germline CDR1 and CDR2 sequences are SGHTA and FQGNSA. V gave up 5 bases and J gave up 3 bases, with 18 bases separating them. Findings and caveats of the study: Matched ankylosing spondylitis synovial fluid reportedly showed significant enrichment of disease-linked clones.

TCRdb re-derived calls from the 5' RACE reads in MiXCR, one entry per CDR3 protein. The table has 130,000 to 150,000 distinct CDR3 sequences, 7% to 10% seen once; the top ten hold roughly 7.2%. As to this clonotype: The antigen is unknown.

The rearrangement joins TRBV7-2 to TRBJ2-3; D may be TRBD2 (7 bases). This TCR was recovered from a male donor with ankylosing spondylitis. Sequencing input: synovial fluid, either unsorted or a sorted T cell fraction (not recorded which). CDR3 protein: CASSRGGGPQTDTQYF. DNA for the CDR3: TGTGCCAGCAGCAGAGGCGGGGGCCCACAAACAGATACGCAGTATTTT.